A single sample is the source of the 32 T cell receptor beta chains below, sequenced in a study of T cell responses to AZD1222 COVID-19 vaccine. The assay was immunoSEQ multiplex PCR, and TCRdb's table has in-frame clones only and misses some. The data hold 150,000 or so clones, with roughly 92% observed a single time. Sample: peripheral blood, taken on day 0 of AZD1222 vaccination. All receptors derive from an adult in good health.

The chain recombines TRBV10-3 with TRBJ2-7; 11 bases align to TRBD2. The CDR3 has 15 residues. Germline V CDR1 and CDR2: ENHRY, SYGVKD. Trimming took 4 bases from V and 4 from J; bases not matched to a gene: 6. The CDR3 nucleotides are TGTGCCATCAGTGGGTCCGGGACTAGCGGTTACGAGCAGTACTTC. Amino acid sequence: CAISGSGTSGYEQYF.

The V gene is TRBV5-4, the J gene TRBJ2-3; 7 bases are shared with TRBD2. The V segment lost 0 bases and the J segment 6 bases; nucleotides outside the gene matches: 13. The CDR3 covers 17 residues. The germline V gene has CDR1 SGHNT and CDR2 YYREEE (reference sequence). CDR3 DNA sequence: TGTGCCAGCAGCTTGGGGATAGGAGCGGGGCGGGGGGATACGCAGTATTTT. Amino acids: CASSLGIGAGRGDTQYF.

V is TRBV5-6 and J is TRBJ1-6; D is unclear. Trimming took 4 bases from V and 10 from J, leaving 9 bases between them. CDR1 and CDR2 (germline): SGHDT, YYEEEE. This CDR3 is 12 amino acids long. The DNA of the CDR3 is TGTGCCAGCAGCCTCGGGCGATCACCCCTCCACTTT. Translated: CASSLGRSPLHF.

The gene calls are TRBV14 and TRBJ2-5; possibly TRBD2 for D (6 bases). The germline gives CDR1 SGHDN, CDR2 FVKESK. The V end was cut by 2 bases, the J end by 5 bases, with 15 bases between. The CDR3 is 15 amino acids. The CDR3 DNA reads TGTGCCAGCAGCCAAAGGGTGGGAGCGGGTGAGACCCAGTACTTC. As protein: CASSQRVGAGETQYF.

The chain is built from TRBV19 and TRBJ2-2; 8 bases fit TRBD1. CDR1 LNHDA and CDR2 SQIVND come from the germline V gene (reference sequence). This CDR3 is 15 amino acids long. After removal of 7 bases from V and 1 base from J, the junction contained 5 bases not matched to a gene. The CDR3: CASKKGQVNTGELFF. CDR3 sequence (DNA): TGTGCCAGTAAAAAGGGACAGGTGAACACCGGGGAGCTGTTTTTT.

In this sample, this clone turned up a few times. The genes are TRBV19 and TRBJ2-6; D is possibly TRBD1 or TRBD2 (5 bases each). V shed 4 bases and J shed 0 bases, with 19 bases lying between them. Germline V lookup: CDR1 LNHDA, CDR2 SQIVND (reference sequence). The CDR3 is 19 amino acids. CDR3 amino acids: CASSTAGLGVGSGANVLTF. DNA for the CDR3: TGTGCCAGTAGTACGGCAGGTCTGGGGGTCGGCTCTGGGGCCAACGTCCTGACTTTC.

This clone appeared a few times. V usage is TRBV14 and J usage is TRBJ1-2, with D possibly matching TRBD1 (5 bases). Deletions cut 1 base from V and 8 bases from J, with 11 bases between. The CDR3 totals 13 residues. Germline V gene lookup returns CDR1 SGHDN and CDR2 FVKESK. The CDR3 protein is CASSQVQGYGYTF. DNA of the CDR3: TGTGCCAGCAGCCAAGTCCAGGGTTACGGCTACACCTTC.

This chain connects TRBV10-2 to TRBJ2-7; D call uncertain. This CDR3 region has 12 residues. The germline CDR1 and CDR2 sequences are WSHSY and SAAADI. The germline V and J ends were trimmed by 6 bases and 0 bases, with 6 bases remaining between them. The CDR3 DNA reads as TGCGCCAGCAGGCCCGACTCCTACGAGCAGTACTTC. It encodes CASRPDSYEQYF.

The gene calls are TRBV2 and TRBJ1-2, with 7 positions matching TRBD1. After removal of 6 bases from V and 2 bases from J, the junction contained 6 bases not matched to a gene. The CDR3 runs to 14 residues. Germline loops: CDR1 SNHLY, CDR2 FYNNEI. CDR3 amino acids: CASRGDSGNYGYTF. In DNA form, the CDR3 reads TGTGCCAGCAGGGGGGACAGTGGCAACTATGGCTACACCTTC.

The chain combines TRBV6-6 with TRBJ2-7; D remains unclear. Germline V CDR1 and CDR2: MNHNY, SVGAGI (reference sequence). V was pared by 5 bases and J by 6 bases, with 8 bases between. The CDR3 is made up of 11 amino acids. DNA of the CDR3: TGTGCCAGCAGTCCCCGAACCGAGCAGTACTTC. Its protein is CASSPRTEQYF.

The chain recombines TRBV6-5 with TRBJ2-3; D remains ambiguous. V lost 0 bases and J lost 0, with 7 bases in between. The CDR3 loop spans 15 amino acids. Looked up from germline, CDR1 is MNHEY and CDR2 is SVGAGI. The DNA of the CDR3 is TGTGCCAGCAGTTACTCGTTCGTGAGCACAGATACGCAGTATTTT. Translation gives CASSYSFVSTDTQYF.

The V gene is TRBV9, the J gene TRBJ2-2; unclear D gene. This CDR3 contains 15 residues. Trimming took off 4 bases at V and 3 bases at J, with 13 bases between the two ends. Germline-derived CDR1 and CDR2 are SGDLS and YYNGEE. The DNA for the CDR3 is TGTGCCAGCAGCCCTCGTAGAGGCTACACCGGGGAGCTGTTTTTT. Translating it yields CASSPRRGYTGELFF.

The chain uses TRBV11-3 and TRBJ2-7, with 8 bases fitting TRBD2. The V and J ends lost 1 base and 4 bases, in that order; junction bases with no gene match: 9. This CDR3 comprises 16 residues. Germline V lookup: CDR1 SGHNT, CDR2 YENEEA. The CDR3 bases are TGTGCCAGCAGCTTAGGCATAGCGGGATTTATATACGAGCAGTACTTC. This gives the protein CASSLGIAGFIYEQYF.

This chain connects TRBV28 to TRBJ2-1; TRBD1 is a possible D gene (6 bases). Per the germline V gene, CDR1 is MDHEN and CDR2 is SYDVKM. V lost 6 bases and J 4 bases, leaving 10 bases between the germline ends. This CDR3 region has 13 residues. CDR3 amino acids: CASRRQDYNEQFF. As DNA, the CDR3 is TGTGCCAGCAGGAGACAGGATTACAATGAGCAGTTCTTC.

This clone was seen just once. The chain combines TRBV10-3 with TRBJ1-1; D is ambiguous. Trimming took off 0 bases at V and 7 bases at J, with 15 bases between the two ends. CDR1 is ENHRY and CDR2 is SYGVKD in the germline V gene. The CDR3 length is 15 residues. The chain's CDR3 is CAISESNHYFSEAFF. The CDR3 DNA reads as TGTGCCATCAGTGAGTCAAATCACTACTTCAGTGAAGCTTTCTTT.

The chain joins TRBV19 to TRBJ2-6, with D possibly matching TRBD1 (6 bases). CDR1 is LNHDA, CDR2 SQIVND, per germline (reference sequence). The germline V and J ends were trimmed by 5 bases and 0 bases, with 11 bases remaining between them. This CDR3 spans 16 amino acids. The CDR3 loop reads CASSPLDSSGANVLTF. The DNA of the CDR3 is TGTGCCAGTAGTCCTCTGGACAGCTCTGGGGCCAACGTCCTGACTTTC. Full variable domain (outside the CDR3, taken from reference TRBV19 and TRBJ2-6): DGGITQSPKYLFRKEGQNVTLSCEQNLNHDAMYWYRQDPGQGLRLIYYSQIVNDFQKGDIAEGYSVSREKKESFPLTVTSAQKNPTAFYLCASSPLDSSGANVLTFGAGSRLTVL.

The genes are TRBV28 and TRBJ2-7; D tentatively fits TRBD1 or TRBD2 (5 bases each). V was pared by 6 bases and J by 0 bases, with 15 bases between. Germline V gene sequence: CDR1 MDHEN, CDR2 SYDVKM. The CDR3 is 15 residues long. The CDR3 reads CASSPGLLSSYEQYF. The CDR3, as DNA: TGTGCCAGCAGCCCGGGGCTTCTAAGCTCCTACGAGCAGTACTTC.

The CDR3 here is CSVPTSGGAADTQYF. The CDR3 nucleotides are TGCAGCGTTCCCACTAGCGGGGGGGCAGCAGATACGCAGTATTTT. The V and J genes are TRBV29-1 and TRBJ2-3; 13 positions match TRBD2. This CDR3 region has 15 residues. V lost 5 bases and J lost 4; bases outside the gene matches: 6. CDR1 is SQVTM, CDR2 ANQGSEA, per germline.

The rearrangement links TRBV28 to TRBJ1-2; a weak D match, TRBD1 (5 bases). The CDR3 has 16 amino acids. Trimming took off 4 bases at V and 4 bases at J, with 19 bases between the two ends. Germline loops: CDR1 MDHEN, CDR2 SYDVKM. Here the CDR3 DNA reads TGTGCCAGCAGTTACCCGCAGGGCAGCCAGACCTATGGCTACACCTTC. It translates to CASSYPQGSQTYGYTF.

The chain carries TRBV7-2 and TRBJ2-1; TRBD1 matches 7 bases. The CDR3 runs to 13 residues. V shed 2 bases, J shed 7 bases, and the junction held 2 bases outside the gene matches. Per the germline V gene, CDR1 is SGHTA and CDR2 is FQGNSA. CDR3 loop: CASSLRGQNEQFF. The CDR3, as DNA: TGTGCCAGCAGCTTAAGGGGGCAAAATGAGCAGTTCTTC.

This chain connects TRBV27 to TRBJ1-4; 8 bases map to TRBD1. The CDR3 has 15 amino acids. CDR1 is MNHEY, CDR2 SMNVEV, per germline (reference sequence). The V segment lost 1 base and the J segment 3 bases; nucleotides outside the gene matches: 1. This CDR3 reads CASSLLTGANEKLFF. In DNA, the CDR3 is TGTGCCAGCAGTTTATTGACAGGGGCTAATGAAAAACTGTTTTTT.

The rearrangement joins TRBV30 to TRBJ1-2; D is ambiguous. The V gene lost 7 bases and the J gene lost 4 bases, with 13 bases spanning the gap. The CDR3 is 12 amino acids. CDR1 is GTSNPN, CDR2 SVGIG, per germline (reference sequence). In DNA, the CDR3 is TGTGCCTCCTCCCCCCGGAGCTATGGCTACACCTTC. Translation gives CASSPRSYGYTF. The full variable domain, rest sourced from reference TRBV30 and TRBJ1-2, is SQTIHQWPATLVQPVGSPLSLECTVEGTSNPNLYWYRQAAGRGLQLLFYSVGIGQISSEVPQNLSASRPQDRQFILSSKKLLLSDSGFYLCASSPRSYGYTFGSGTRLTVV.

V and J are TRBV2 and TRBJ1-1, with D hard to call. Germline V gene data show CDR1 as SNHLY and CDR2 as FYNNEI. V was trimmed by 10 bases and J by 0 bases, leaving 6 bases between them. There are 11 residues in the CDR3. The CDR3 sequence: CATKLNTEAFF. The CDR3, as DNA: TGTGCCACCAAGTTGAACACTGAAGCTTTCTTT.

In DNA, the CDR3 is TGTGCCAGCAGTGAGGAGACCGGGGAGCTGTTTTTT. Encoded protein: CASSEETGELFF. The chain employs TRBV2 and TRBJ2-2; D ambiguous. CDR1 is SNHLY, CDR2 FYNNEI, per germline. This CDR3 is built from 12 residues. V was shortened by 3 bases and J by 5 bases, with 4 bases between the two germline ends.

The CDR3 here is CASSLAGGGEKLFF. Here the CDR3 DNA reads TGTGCCAGCAGCTTAGCGGGGGGCGGTGAAAAACTGTTTTTT. The V and J genes are TRBV7-2 and TRBJ1-4, with D perhaps matching TRBD1 (6 bases). The CDR3 runs 14 residues. Germline lookup yields CDR1 SGHTA and CDR2 FQGNSA. Deletions cut 0 bases from V and 7 bases from J, with 9 bases between.

This CDR3 reads CASSPGAEAFF. CDR3 sequence (DNA): TGTGCCAGCAGCCCAGGGGCCGAAGCTTTCTTT. V and J are TRBV12-3 or TRBV12-4 and TRBJ1-1; tentative D call: TRBD1 (6 bases). This CDR3 comprises 11 residues. V was clipped by 6 bases and J by 8 bases, with 10 bases between them.

The V call is TRBV5-1, the J call TRBJ2-1, with 13 nucleotides matching TRBD2. This CDR3 is 15 amino acids long. CDR1 and CDR2 (germline): SGHRS, YFSETQ. V shed 3 bases, J shed 6 bases, and the junction held 3 bases outside the gene matches. The CDR3 DNA reads as TGCGCCAGCAGCTCCCGACTAGCGGGGGGCAATGAGCAGTTCTTC. Its protein product is CASSSRLAGGNEQFF.

The chain joins TRBV4-1 to TRBJ1-5; 10 bases match TRBD1. V lost 3 bases, J lost 4 bases, and 6 bases stayed unmatched. Germline V gives CDR1 MGHRA, CDR2 YSYEKL. The CDR3 contains 16 residues. Here the CDR3 reads CASSHPGTGVNQPQHF. The DNA of the CDR3 is TGCGCCAGCAGCCACCCGGGGACAGGGGTAAATCAGCCCCAGCATTTT.

This sequence joins TRBV5-4 and TRBJ2-1; the D call may be TRBD1 or TRBD2 (6 bases each). Per the germline V gene, CDR1 is SGHNT and CDR2 is YYREEE (reference sequence). The CDR3 loop spans 15 amino acids. Trimming pared 1 base from V and 2 bases from J, leaving 10 bases between. CDR3 protein: CASSLSGGPYNEQFF. For the CDR3, the DNA is TGTGCCAGCAGCTTGTCCGGGGGCCCCTACAATGAGCAGTTCTTC.

The V and J genes are TRBV14 and TRBJ1-3; D gene unclear. Germline assignment: CDR1 SGHDN and CDR2 FVKESK. CDR3 length: 13 amino acids. V gave up 1 base and J gave up 4 bases, with 5 bases separating them. CDR3 amino acids: CASSQVAGNTIYF. DNA of the CDR3: TGTGCCAGCAGCCAAGTCGCCGGAAACACCATATATTTT.

The DNA for the CDR3 is TGTGCCTGGAGTGTGGATTCCCAAGAGACCCAGTACTTC. This encodes CAWSVDSQETQYF. The rearrangement uses TRBV30 and TRBJ2-5; D uncertain. This CDR3 contains 13 residues. Trimming shortened V by 0 bases and J by 1 base, and 6 bases separated the two germline ends. The germline CDR1 and CDR2 sequences are GTSNPN and SVGIG (reference sequence).

This sequence joins TRBV5-4 and TRBJ2-1; weak D call: TRBD1 (6 bases). Germline V gene data show CDR1 as SGHNT and CDR2 as YYREEE (reference sequence). The CDR3 loop spans 16 amino acids. V lost 2 bases to trimming and J lost 1 base, with 13 bases between them. The CDR3 nucleotides read TGTGCCAGCAGCTTCGACCAGGACAGTTCCTACAATGAGCAGTTCTTC. Translation: CASSFDQDSSYNEQFF.